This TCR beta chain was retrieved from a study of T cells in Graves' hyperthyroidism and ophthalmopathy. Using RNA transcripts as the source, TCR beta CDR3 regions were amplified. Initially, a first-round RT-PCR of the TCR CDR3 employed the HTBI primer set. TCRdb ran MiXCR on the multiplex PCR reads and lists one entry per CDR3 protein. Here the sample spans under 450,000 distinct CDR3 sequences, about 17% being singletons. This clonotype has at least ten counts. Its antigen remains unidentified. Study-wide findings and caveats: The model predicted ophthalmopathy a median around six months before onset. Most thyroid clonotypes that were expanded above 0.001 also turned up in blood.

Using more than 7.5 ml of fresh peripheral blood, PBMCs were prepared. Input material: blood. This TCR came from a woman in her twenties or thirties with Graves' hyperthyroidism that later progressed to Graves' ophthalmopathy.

The CDR3 region has the DNA TGTGCCAGCTCACCAGGACTGGATGAAAAACTGTTTTTT. It is translated as CASSPGLDEKLFF. V is TRBV18 and J is TRBJ1-4; D gene uncertain. Trimming took 2 bases from V and 6 from J, leaving 7 bases between them. The CDR3 covers 13 residues. The germline CDR1 and CDR2 sequences are KGHSH and LQKENI.